A selection of T cell receptor beta chains follows, all from one sample in a study of T cells after yellow fever vaccination. TCRdb processed the 5' RACE reads anew with MiXCR; each CDR3 protein has one entry. The data contain roughly 240,000 distinct CDR3 sequences, 6.5% to 7.5% of them singletons. Sequences were derived from CD4+ T cells sorted from PBMCs, sampled on the day of the yellow fever booster vaccination. The receptor set was obtained from a man aged 25 to 45 who received the YFV17D yellow fever vaccine. The CDR3 runs from the conserved cysteine through the conserved F or W. The D gene is left open where the match is weak. Only part of the rows carry a size: once, few, many, or a class if the clone is expanded.

d_call	j_call	clone_size	v_call	cdr3_aa	cdr3_nt
NA	TRBJ2-2	many	TRBV20-1	CSATTHGLGELFF	TGCAGTGCAACGACTCACGGGCTCGGGGAGCTGTTTTTT
NA	TRBJ2-7	many	TRBV20-1	CSAQEGITYEQYF	TGCAGTGCGCAGGAAGGGATTACCTACGAGCAGTACTTC
TRBD2	TRBJ2-1	few	TRBV12-5	CASGLVVGREENEQFF	TGTGCTAGTGGTTTGGTAGTTGGGAGGGAGGAGAATGAGCAGTTCTTC
NA	TRBJ2-1	NA	TRBV18	CASSPSTPGHPTSGEQFF	TGTGCCAGCTCACCATCGACCCCGGGACACCCGACGTCGGGTGAGCAGTTCTTC
NA	TRBJ1-3	few	TRBV20-1	CSARDTSGNTIYF	TGCAGTGCTAGAGACACCTCTGGAAACACCATATATTTT
NA	TRBJ2-7	NA	TRBV7-2	CASSYQREEQYF	TGTGCCAGCAGCTACCAACGCGAAGAGCAGTACTTC
NA	TRBJ2-7	NA	TRBV12-3/TRBV12-4	CASSYQQSSSYEQYF	TGTGCCAGCAGTTACCAGCAGTCTAGCTCCTACGAGCAGTACTTC
NA	TRBJ2-5	many	TRBV7-2	CASSFGGVETQYF	TGTGCCAGCAGCTTTGGGGGAGTAGAGACCCAGTACTTC
TRBD2	TRBJ2-5	many	TRBV18	CASSPVPGGGETQYF	TGTGCCAGCTCACCAGTCCCGGGAGGTGGAGAGACCCAGTACTTC
NA	TRBJ2-1	many	TRBV5-1	CASSLEADPGHEQFF	TGCGCCAGCAGCTTGGAGGCCGACCCGGGACATGAGCAGTTCTTC
TRBD1	TRBJ1-5	NA	TRBV3-1	CASSQVQGNQPQHF	TGTGCCAGCAGCCAAGTACAGGGGAATCAGCCCCAGCATTTT
NA	TRBJ2-5	NA	TRBV9	CASSAAGETQYF	TGTGCCAGCAGCGCAGCCGGGGAGACCCAGTACTTC
NA	TRBJ1-1	few	TRBV7-8	CASRENTEAFF	TGTGCCAGCAGAGAAAACACTGAAGCTTTCTTT
TRBD1	TRBJ2-7	NA	TRBV20-1	CSARGQGYEQYF	TGCAGTGCTAGAGGACAGGGCTACGAGCAGTACTTC
NA	TRBJ2-1	many	TRBV7-2	CASSWNSVRGEQFF	TGTGCCAGCAGCTGGAATAGCGTGAGGGGTGAGCAGTTCTTC
NA	TRBJ2-5	few	TRBV20-1	CSASGPKETQYF	TGCAGTGCTAGCGGCCCGAAAGAGACCCAGTACTTC
NA	TRBJ2-5	many	TRBV10-3	CASQPGRQETQYF	TGTGCCAGCCAGCCGGGCCGACAAGAGACCCAGTACTTC
TRBD2	TRBJ2-7	NA	TRBV7-2	CASSPPGLAGASHEQYF	TGTGCCAGCAGCCCACCGGGACTAGCGGGAGCTAGCCACGAGCAGTACTTC
TRBD2	TRBJ2-4	few	TRBV7-2	CASRIAGAKNIQYF	TGTGCCAGCAGAATAGCGGGTGCCAAAAACATTCAGTACTTC
NA	TRBJ2-1	NA	TRBV20-1	CSVKQGGRHEQFF	TGCAGTGTAAAGCAAGGAGGTCGGCATGAGCAGTTCTTC
NA	TRBJ1-2	NA	TRBV9	CASSVGSGGKDGYTF	TGTGCCAGCAGCGTGGGTTCGGGGGGCAAGGATGGCTACACCTTC
NA	TRBJ2-1	many	TRBV7-9	CASSLRETPDNEQFF	TGTGCCAGCAGCTTAAGGGAGACCCCCGACAATGAGCAGTTCTTC
NA	TRBJ2-1	many	TRBV4-3	CASSQDAAGGYNEQFF	TGCGCCAGCAGCCAAGATGCTGCGGGCGGCTACAATGAGCAGTTCTTC
NA	TRBJ2-3	many	TRBV9	CASSGVTDTQYF	TGTGCCAGCAGCGGGGTCACAGATACGCAGTATTTT
TRBD1	TRBJ2-7	NA	TRBV7-9	CASSPPGGTGHYEQYF	TGTGCCAGCAGCCCCCCTGGGGGGACAGGACACTACGAGCAGTACTTC
NA	TRBJ2-1	few	TRBV9	CASDSGASYNEQFF	TGTGCCAGCGATTCCGGGGCCTCTTACAATGAGCAGTTCTTC
TRBD1	TRBJ2-3	many	TRBV27	CASRGQGSDTQYF	TGTGCCAGCAGGGGACAGGGATCAGATACGCAGTATTTT
TRBD1	TRBJ2-7	NA	TRBV29-1	CSARQGYYEQYF	TGCAGCGCGCGACAGGGGTACTACGAGCAGTACTTC
NA	TRBJ2-1	NA	TRBV18	CASRPNRINQFF	TGTGCCAGCCGCCCAAACCGGATTAACCAGTTCTTC
NA	TRBJ2-5	many	TRBV28	CAGAPRLSGQETQYF	TGTGCCGGAGCCCCGAGATTAAGTGGCCAAGAGACCCAGTACTTC
TRBD2	TRBJ2-5	many	TRBV20-1	CSAESPRLAGGGETQYF	TGCAGTGCCGAATCTCCGCGACTAGCGGGAGGCGGGGAGACCCAGTACTTC